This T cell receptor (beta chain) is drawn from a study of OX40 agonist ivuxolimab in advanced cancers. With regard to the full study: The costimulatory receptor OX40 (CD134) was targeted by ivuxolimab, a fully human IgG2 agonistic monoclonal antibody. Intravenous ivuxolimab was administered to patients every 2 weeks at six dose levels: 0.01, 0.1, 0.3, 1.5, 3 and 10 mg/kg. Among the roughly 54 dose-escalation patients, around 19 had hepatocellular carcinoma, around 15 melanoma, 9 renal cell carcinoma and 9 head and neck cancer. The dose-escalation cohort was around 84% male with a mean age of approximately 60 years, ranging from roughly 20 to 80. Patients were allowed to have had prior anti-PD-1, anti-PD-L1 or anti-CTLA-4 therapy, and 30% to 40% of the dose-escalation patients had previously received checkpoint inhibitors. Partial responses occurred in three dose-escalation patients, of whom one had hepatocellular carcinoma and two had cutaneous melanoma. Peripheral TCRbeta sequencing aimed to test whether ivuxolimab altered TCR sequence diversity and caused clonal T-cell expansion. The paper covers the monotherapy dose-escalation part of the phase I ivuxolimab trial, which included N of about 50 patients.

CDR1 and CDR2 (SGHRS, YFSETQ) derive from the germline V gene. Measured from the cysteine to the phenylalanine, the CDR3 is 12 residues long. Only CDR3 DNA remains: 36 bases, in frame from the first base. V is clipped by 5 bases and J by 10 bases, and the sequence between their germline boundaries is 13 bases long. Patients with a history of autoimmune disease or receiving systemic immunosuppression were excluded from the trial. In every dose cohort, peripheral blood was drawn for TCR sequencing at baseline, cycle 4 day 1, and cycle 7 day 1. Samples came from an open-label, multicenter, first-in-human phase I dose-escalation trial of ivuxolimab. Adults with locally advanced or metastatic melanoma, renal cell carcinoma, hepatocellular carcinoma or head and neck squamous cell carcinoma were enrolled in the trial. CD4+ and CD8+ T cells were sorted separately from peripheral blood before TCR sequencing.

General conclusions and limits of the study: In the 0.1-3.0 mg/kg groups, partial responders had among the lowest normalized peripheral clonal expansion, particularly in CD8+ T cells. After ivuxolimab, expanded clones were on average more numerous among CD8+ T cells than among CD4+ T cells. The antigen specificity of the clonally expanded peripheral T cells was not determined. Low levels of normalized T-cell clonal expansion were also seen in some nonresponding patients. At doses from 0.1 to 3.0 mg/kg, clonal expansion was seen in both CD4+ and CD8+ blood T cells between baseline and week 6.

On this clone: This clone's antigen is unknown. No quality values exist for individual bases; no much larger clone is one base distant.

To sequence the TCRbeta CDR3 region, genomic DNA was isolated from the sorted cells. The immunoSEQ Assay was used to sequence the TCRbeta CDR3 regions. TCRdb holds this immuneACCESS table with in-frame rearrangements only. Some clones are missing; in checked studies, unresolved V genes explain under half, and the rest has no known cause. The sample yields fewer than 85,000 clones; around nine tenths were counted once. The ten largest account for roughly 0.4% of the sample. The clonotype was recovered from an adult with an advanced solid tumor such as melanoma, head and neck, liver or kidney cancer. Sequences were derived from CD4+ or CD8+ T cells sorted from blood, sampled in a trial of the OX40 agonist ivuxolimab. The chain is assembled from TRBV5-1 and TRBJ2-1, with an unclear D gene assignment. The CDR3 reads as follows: CASRAGGDEQFF. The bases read TGCGCCAGCAGGGCCGGCGGTGACGAGCAGTTCTTC.